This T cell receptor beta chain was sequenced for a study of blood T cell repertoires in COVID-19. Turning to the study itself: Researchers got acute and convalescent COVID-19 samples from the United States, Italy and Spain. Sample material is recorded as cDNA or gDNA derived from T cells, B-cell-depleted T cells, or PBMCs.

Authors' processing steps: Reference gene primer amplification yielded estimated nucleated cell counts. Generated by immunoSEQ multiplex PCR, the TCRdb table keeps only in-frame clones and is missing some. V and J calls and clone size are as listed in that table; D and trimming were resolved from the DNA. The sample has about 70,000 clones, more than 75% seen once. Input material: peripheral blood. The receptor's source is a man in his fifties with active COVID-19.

CDR3 protein: CATSDQREPNEQFF. The CDR3, as DNA: TGTGCCACCAGTGACCAGCGGGAGCCCAATGAGCAGTTCTTC. The rearrangement links TRBV24-1 to TRBJ2-1, with 8 nucleotides matching TRBD2. The J segment lost 6 bases and the V segment lost 4 bases, leaving 4 bases of the junction unmatched. Germline CDR1 is KGHDR and CDR2 is SFDVKD. The CDR3 contains 14 residues.